This is a list of T cell receptor beta chains from one sample in a study of T cell responses to AZD1222 COVID-19 vaccine. Clones were read by immunoSEQ multiplex PCR, and TCRdb kept only the in-frame ones, dropping some. The data show 150,000 to 200,000 clones, around nine tenths seen once. The sample here was peripheral blood, taken 28 days after the second AZD1222 dose. All receptors come from an adult who received the AZD1222 COVID-19 vaccine. CDR3s include the opening cysteine and the closing phenylalanine or tryptophan. D genes are given only for firm matches. For some rows the clone size is stated as once, few or many, or as a class when expanded; others skip it.

clone_size: .; d_call: TRBD1; v_call: TRBV5-1; j_call: TRBJ1-1; cdr3_nt: TGCGCCAGCACCGAGGCGGGGACAGGGGAGACTGAAGCTTTCTTT; cdr3_aa: CASTEAGTGETEAFF
clone_size: once; d_call: TRBD2; v_call: TRBV6-5; j_call: TRBJ2-7; cdr3_nt: TGTGCCAGCAGTTACTCGGGCGGGAGCTCCTACGAGCAGTACTTC; cdr3_aa: CASSYSGGSSYEQYF
clone_size: .; d_call: .; v_call: TRBV6-4; j_call: TRBJ2-3; cdr3_nt: TGTGCCAGCAGTGACTCGAGGAGCGCTAGCACAGATACGCAGTATTTT; cdr3_aa: CASSDSRSASTDTQYF
clone_size: .; d_call: .; v_call: TRBV21-1; j_call: TRBJ2-7; cdr3_nt: TGTGCCAGCAGCAAAGAAAGGGAGCGGGAGGGCCCTCTGTCCTACGAGCAGTACTTC; cdr3_aa: CASSKEREREGPLSYEQYF
clone_size: .; d_call: TRBD1; v_call: TRBV28; j_call: TRBJ2-7; cdr3_nt: TGTGCCAGCAGTGCACCGGGACAGGGGTTTCGGGAGCAGTACTTC; cdr3_aa: CASSAPGQGFREQYF
clone_size: .; d_call: TRBD1; v_call: TRBV7-8; j_call: TRBJ2-1; cdr3_nt: TGTGCCAGCAGCCGAGGACAGGGATCCCATGAGCAGTTCTTC; cdr3_aa: CASSRGQGSHEQFF
clone_size: .; d_call: .; v_call: TRBV5-3; j_call: TRBJ2-7; cdr3_nt: TGTGCCAGAACCACCCTAGGGGGGGAACACTACGAGCAGTACTTC; cdr3_aa: CARTTLGGEHYEQYF
clone_size: .; d_call: .; v_call: TRBV24-1; j_call: TRBJ2-4; cdr3_nt: TGTGCCACCAGTGATTTAGACATTCAGTACTTC; cdr3_aa: CATSDLDIQYF
clone_size: .; d_call: .; v_call: TRBV10-3; j_call: TRBJ2-7; cdr3_nt: TGTGCCATCAGTGAGTTTAACGAGCAGTACTTC; cdr3_aa: CAISEFNEQYF
clone_size: .; d_call: TRBD2; v_call: TRBV5-4; j_call: TRBJ2-5; cdr3_nt: TGTGCCAGCAGTTTAGCGGGAGTGGTAGAGACCCAGTACTTC; cdr3_aa: CASSLAGVVETQYF
clone_size: .; d_call: TRBD1; v_call: TRBV5-1; j_call: TRBJ1-4; cdr3_nt: TGCGCCAGCCAAAGGGGGACAGACAATGAAAAACTGTTTTTT; cdr3_aa: CASQRGTDNEKLFF
clone_size: .; d_call: .; v_call: TRBV6-4; j_call: TRBJ2-3; cdr3_nt: TGTGCCAGCAGTGTTGTCGGCGGGCCCCTCACAGATACGCAGTATTTT; cdr3_aa: CASSVVGGPLTDTQYF
clone_size: once; d_call: .; v_call: TRBV12-5; j_call: TRBJ2-1; cdr3_nt: TGTGCTAGTGGCCGCGTGCGAGAACGTGAGCAGTTCTTC; cdr3_aa: CASGRVREREQFF
clone_size: .; d_call: .; v_call: TRBV18; j_call: TRBJ2-7; cdr3_nt: TGTGCCAGCTCACCACCGGGGGGTAGGGAGCAGTACTTC; cdr3_aa: CASSPPGGREQYF
clone_size: .; d_call: .; v_call: TRBV10-3; j_call: TRBJ1-5; cdr3_nt: TGTGCCACCGCCTCCGGACTTGAGGGCAATCAGCCCCAGCATTTT; cdr3_aa: CATASGLEGNQPQHF
clone_size: .; d_call: TRBD2; v_call: TRBV5-4; j_call: TRBJ2-3; cdr3_nt: TGTGCCAGCAGCTTGAGGACTAGCGGGACAGATACGCAGTATTTT; cdr3_aa: CASSLRTSGTDTQYF
clone_size: .; d_call: .; v_call: TRBV19; j_call: TRBJ1-6; cdr3_nt: TGTGCGACCGGGGGCGCGGGTTATAATTCACCCCTCCACTTT; cdr3_aa: CATGGAGYNSPLHF
clone_size: .; d_call: .; v_call: TRBV24-1; j_call: TRBJ2-3; cdr3_nt: TGTGCCACCGGGAAGGAGGGTGGCACAGATACGCAGTATTTT; cdr3_aa: CATGKEGGTDTQYF
clone_size: .; d_call: .; v_call: TRBV5-1; j_call: TRBJ2-5; cdr3_nt: TGCGCCAGCAGCTCGGCGGAGACCCAGTACTTC; cdr3_aa: CASSSAETQYF
clone_size: .; d_call: TRBD1; v_call: TRBV14; j_call: TRBJ1-1; cdr3_nt: TGTGCCAGCAGCTTCGGGACAGGCCCGGGCGCTGAAGCTTTCTTT; cdr3_aa: CASSFGTGPGAEAFF
clone_size: once; d_call: .; v_call: TRBV5-4; j_call: TRBJ2-2; cdr3_nt: TGTGCCAGCAGCCTTTTGCTTCACCCCACAGGGATCACCGGGGAGCTGTTTTTT; cdr3_aa: CASSLLLHPTGITGELFF
clone_size: .; d_call: .; v_call: TRBV3-1/TRBV3-2; j_call: TRBJ2-1; cdr3_nt: TGTGCCAGCAGCCAAGAATTGTGGGGCAATGAGCAGTTCTTC; cdr3_aa: CASSQELWGNEQFF
clone_size: .; d_call: TRBD1; v_call: TRBV28; j_call: TRBJ2-3; cdr3_nt: TGTGCCAGTGGGGACAGCAGCACAGATACGCAGTATTTT; cdr3_aa: CASGDSSTDTQYF
clone_size: .; d_call: TRBD1; v_call: TRBV27; j_call: TRBJ2-7; cdr3_nt: TGTGCCACCGCCGCGGACAGGGTGTCCGAGCAGTACTTC; cdr3_aa: CATAADRVSEQYF
clone_size: .; d_call: .; v_call: TRBV24-1; j_call: TRBJ2-3; cdr3_nt: TGTGCCACCAGTTTAGCCGGGCCAGATACGCAGTATTTT; cdr3_aa: CATSLAGPDTQYF
clone_size: .; d_call: .; v_call: TRBV11-2; j_call: TRBJ2-7; cdr3_nt: TGTGCCAGCACTCCTGGGATGGGGCAGTACTTC; cdr3_aa: CASTPGMGQYF
clone_size: .; d_call: TRBD1; v_call: TRBV3-1/TRBV3-2; j_call: TRBJ2-7; cdr3_nt: TGTGCCAGCAGCCGGGGACAGGATTACGAGCAGTACTTC; cdr3_aa: CASSRGQDYEQYF
clone_size: .; d_call: .; v_call: TRBV6-5; j_call: TRBJ2-7; cdr3_nt: TGTGCCAGCAGTTCAGGGTCCCTCGAGCAGTACTTC; cdr3_aa: CASSSGSLEQYF
clone_size: .; d_call: .; v_call: TRBV5-4; j_call: TRBJ2-7; cdr3_nt: TGTGCCAGCAGCCCTGGGTTCATTGCGCAGGTAACCCGCCCCTACGAGCAGTACTTC; cdr3_aa: CASSPGFIAQVTRPYEQYF
clone_size: .; d_call: .; v_call: TRBV28; j_call: TRBJ1-2; cdr3_nt: TGTGCCACTCCTGGAGGGGGGGGGTATGGCTACACCTTC; cdr3_aa: CATPGGGGYGYTF
clone_size: .; d_call: .; v_call: TRBV7-2; j_call: TRBJ2-5; cdr3_nt: TGTGCCAGCAGCTTAAAGAGAGGGGAGACCCAGTACTTC; cdr3_aa: CASSLKRGETQYF
clone_size: .; d_call: TRBD1; v_call: TRBV7-2; j_call: TRBJ2-7; cdr3_nt: TGTGCCAGCAGCACGATGGACAGGGCCCGGCAGTACTTC; cdr3_aa: CASSTMDRARQYF
clone_size: .; d_call: .; v_call: TRBV6-2/TRBV6-3; j_call: TRBJ1-5; cdr3_nt: TGTGCCAGCAGTTTCCCGGGAAGAGGGCCTCCGGGGCCCCAGCATTTT; cdr3_aa: CASSFPGRGPPGPQHF
clone_size: .; d_call: TRBD2; v_call: TRBV28; j_call: TRBJ2-2; cdr3_nt: TGTGCCAGCAGCCAAGCGGGAGATGGCACCGGGGAGCTGTTTTTT; cdr3_aa: CASSQAGDGTGELFF
clone_size: .; d_call: .; v_call: TRBV5-1; j_call: TRBJ1-4; cdr3_nt: TGCGCCAGCAGCTTGACAGCAACTAATGAAAAACTGTTTTTT; cdr3_aa: CASSLTATNEKLFF
clone_size: .; d_call: .; v_call: TRBV9; j_call: TRBJ2-3; cdr3_nt: TGTGCCAGCAGCGTAGGTGTGTTCCCCACAGATACGCAGTATTTT; cdr3_aa: CASSVGVFPTDTQYF
clone_size: few; d_call: TRBD2; v_call: TRBV7-2; j_call: TRBJ2-2; cdr3_nt: TGTGCCAGCAGCCCCAGGAGCGGGAGGGACCCCGGGGAGCTGTTTTTT; cdr3_aa: CASSPRSGRDPGELFF
clone_size: .; d_call: TRBD2; v_call: TRBV5-1; j_call: TRBJ2-1; cdr3_nt: TGCGCCAGCAGCGGCGGGGGAAAAGAGAGTGAGCAGTTCTTC; cdr3_aa: CASSGGGKESEQFF
clone_size: .; d_call: .; v_call: TRBV5-1; j_call: TRBJ2-7; cdr3_nt: TGCGCCAGCAGCTTTGGGGGGAAGCCCTACGAGCAGTACTTC; cdr3_aa: CASSFGGKPYEQYF
clone_size: .; d_call: .; v_call: TRBV27; j_call: TRBJ2-7; cdr3_nt: TGTGCCAGCAGTTCGGGGGACGGATCCTACGAGCAGTACTTC; cdr3_aa: CASSSGDGSYEQYF
clone_size: .; d_call: .; v_call: TRBV6-6; j_call: TRBJ2-7; cdr3_nt: TGTGCCAGCAGAAACCCATCCTACGAGCAGTACTTC; cdr3_aa: CASRNPSYEQYF
clone_size: .; d_call: TRBD1; v_call: TRBV7-3; j_call: TRBJ2-1; cdr3_nt: TGTGCCAGCAGCCCCGGACAGGGATACAATGAGCAGTTCTTC; cdr3_aa: CASSPGQGYNEQFF
clone_size: once; d_call: .; v_call: TRBV28; j_call: TRBJ2-5; cdr3_nt: TGTGCCAGCAGATCCGGGATTCAAGAGACCCAGTACTTC; cdr3_aa: CASRSGIQETQYF
clone_size: .; d_call: .; v_call: TRBV4-2; j_call: TRBJ1-3; cdr3_nt: TGTGCCAGCAGCCTTGAGGGGGGGGCGCGATTCACCTCCATGGGAAACACCATATATTTT; cdr3_aa: CASSLEGGARFTSMGNTIYF
clone_size: .; d_call: .; v_call: TRBV5-6; j_call: TRBJ1-5; cdr3_nt: TGTGCCAGCAGCTTGGCGCACGATTCTCAGCCCCAGCATTTT; cdr3_aa: CASSLAHDSQPQHF
clone_size: .; d_call: .; v_call: TRBV27; j_call: TRBJ2-7; cdr3_nt: TGTGCCAGCAGTTTCGTACTAGGAAGGGAGCAGTACTTC; cdr3_aa: CASSFVLGREQYF
clone_size: .; d_call: .; v_call: TRBV7-3; j_call: TRBJ2-1; cdr3_nt: TGTGCCAGCAGCTTAGCTCCTAGCGTCTACAATGAGCAGTTCTTC; cdr3_aa: CASSLAPSVYNEQFF
clone_size: .; d_call: TRBD1; v_call: TRBV5-1; j_call: TRBJ2-7; cdr3_nt: TGCGCCAGCACAGGACAGGGATTCTCCGAGCAGTACTTC; cdr3_aa: CASTGQGFSEQYF
clone_size: .; d_call: .; v_call: TRBV29-1; j_call: TRBJ2-7; cdr3_nt: TGCAGCGTTGAACCCGGGGGCGAGGGCGAGCAGTACTTC; cdr3_aa: CSVEPGGEGEQYF